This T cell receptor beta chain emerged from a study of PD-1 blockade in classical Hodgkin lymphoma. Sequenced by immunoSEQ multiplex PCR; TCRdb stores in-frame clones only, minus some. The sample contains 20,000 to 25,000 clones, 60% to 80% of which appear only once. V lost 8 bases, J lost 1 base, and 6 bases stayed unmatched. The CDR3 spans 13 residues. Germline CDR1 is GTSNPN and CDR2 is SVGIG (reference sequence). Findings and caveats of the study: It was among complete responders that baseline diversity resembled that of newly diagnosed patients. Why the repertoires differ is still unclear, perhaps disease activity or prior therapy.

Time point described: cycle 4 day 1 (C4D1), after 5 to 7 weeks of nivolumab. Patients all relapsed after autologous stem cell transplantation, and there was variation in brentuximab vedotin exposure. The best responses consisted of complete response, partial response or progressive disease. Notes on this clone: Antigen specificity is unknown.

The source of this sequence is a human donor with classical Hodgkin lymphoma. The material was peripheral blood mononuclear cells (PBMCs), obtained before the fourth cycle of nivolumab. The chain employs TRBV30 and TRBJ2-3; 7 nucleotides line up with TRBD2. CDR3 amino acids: CALSSGGTDTQYF. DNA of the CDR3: TGTGCCCTCTCGAGCGGGGGCACAGATACGCAGTATTTT.